Following are 24 T cell receptor beta chains from one sample sequenced in a study of tumor and adjacent non-tumor tissue in lung cancer. This sample's RNA came from whole unsorted tissue. A modified ARM-PCR protocol with three rounds of nested PCR amplified TCRbeta. TCRdb used MiXCR to reprocess the multiplex PCR reads, holding one entry per CDR3 protein. This table holds more than 85,000 distinct CDR3 sequences, about 66% found once. What was sequenced was lung tumor tissue. These receptors were taken from a man in his 70s with non-small cell lung cancer.

Regarding this clonotype: No conserved phenylalanine or tryptophan is present at the end of the CDR3, so a read error is the likely explanation. It is unclear where the CDR3 begins or ends on the DNA, so no DNA is shown, and the CDR3 is as TCRdb lists it. This chain uses TRBV11-3 with TRBJ2-5. Germline V gene sequence: CDR1 SGHNT, CDR2 YENEEA. The CDR3 is 13 amino acids long, termini counted. CDR3 loop: CANSPGLGETQYS.

Details on this clonotype: Being one base from a much bigger clone, this may be a read error. Written as DNA, the CDR3 is TGCAGTGTTAGTAGGACAGGGGGTTGGCCCGGGGAGCTGTTTTTT. Amino acid sequence: CSVSRTGGWPGELFF. The chain joins TRBV20-1 to TRBJ2-2; the match to TRBD1 covers 10 bases. With V trimmed by 7 bases and J by 6 bases, 11 bases remained unmatched. This CDR3 is 15 amino acids long. Germline CDR1 reads DFQATT; CDR2 reads SNEGSKA (reference sequence).

About this clonotype itself: Possible read error: a much larger clone is one base away. V usage is TRBV12-3 or TRBV12-4 and J usage is TRBJ2-7, with 7 nucleotides matching TRBD2. The CDR3 has 17 residues. The junction had 13 bases not matched to a gene; V was cut back by 3 bases and J by 2 bases. CDR3 sequence (DNA): TGTGCCAGCAGTTTCTTTCTCGGTGGGGGGGTAACCTACGAGCAGTACTTC. Translating it yields CASSFFLGGGVTYEQYF.

Regarding this clonotype: It may be a read error: a sequence one base away is much more abundant. The V gene is TRBV5-1, the J gene TRBJ2-7; D possibly uses TRBD1 or TRBD2 (6 bases each). The germline V gene has CDR1 SGHRS and CDR2 YFSETQ. V lost 3 bases, J lost 4 bases, and 23 bases lay in between. This CDR3 has 17 amino acids. The CDR3 DNA reads as TGCGCCAGCAGCTCCCACTTACAGGGACTTGCCTGGTACGAGCAGTACTTC. Encoded protein: CASSSHLQGLAWYEQYF.

A note on this clonotype: This may be a read error, as it is one base from a much larger clone. This chain joins TRBV7-9 and TRBJ2-5; D gene ambiguous. Germline CDR1 is SEHNR and CDR2 is FQNEAQ (reference sequence). The CDR3 consists of 11 residues. The CDR3 nucleotides read TGTGCCAGCAGCTCCCAAGGGACCCAGTACTTC. Translation: CASSSQGTQYF.

This clonotype was counted once. The junction does not match germline at one end; this may be a read error. The chain carries TRBV25-1 and TRBJ2-5; TRBD2 might be the D (5 bases). The CDR3 is 15 residues long. Germline loops: CDR1 MGHDK, CDR2 SYGVNS. CDR3 protein: CASNPGSGSQETHYF. As DNA, the CDR3 is TGTGCCAGCAACCCAGGCTCGGGATCCCAAGAGACCCACTACTTC.

This clonotype was seen a few times. The chain has TRBV5-1 and TRBJ2-7; TRBD1 might be the D (5 bases). V shed 4 bases and J shed 3 bases, with 11 bases lying between them. The CDR3 extends over 13 amino acids. The germline CDR1 and CDR2 sequences are SGHRS and YFSETQ. The CDR3 reads CASSMDNIYEQYF. The CDR3 nucleotides read TGCGCCAGCAGCATGGACAACATCTACGAGCAGTACTTC.

For this clonotype: Without the conserved terminal phenylalanine or tryptophan, this CDR3 likely stems from a read error. The chain carries TRBV5-6 and TRBJ2-1; D gene unclear. Trimming left V 5 bases short and J 11 bases short, with 14 bases between. Germline CDR1 reads SGHDT; CDR2 reads YYEEEE. The CDR3 contains 12 residues. The CDR3 sequence is CASSLKSPKQFL. CDR3 sequence (DNA): TGTGCCAGCAGTTTGAAGAGCCCAAAGCAGTTCTTA.

Concerning this clonotype: This CDR3 is missing its conserved last phenylalanine or tryptophan, likely due to a read error. This rearrangement joins TRBV5-6 to TRBJ1-6; maybe TRBD1 (5 bases). The V gene lost 5 bases and the J gene lost 7 bases, with 19 bases spanning the gap. This CDR3 has 16 amino acids. Germline V CDR1 and CDR2: SGHDT, YYEEEE. CDR3 residues: CASSWRDPAPNSPLHY. Here the CDR3 DNA reads TGTGCCAGCAGTTGGAGGGACCCAGCTCCGAATTCACCCCTCCACTAT.

With regard to this clonotype: A read error may account for a junction end that differs from germline. CDR3 protein: CARSSLRGQETQYF. The CDR3 DNA is TGTGCCCGCAGCTCCTTAAGGGGCCAAGAGACACAGTACTTC. The chain couples TRBV13 to TRBJ2-5, with a weak D call TRBD1 (5 bases). Germline assignment: CDR1 PRHDT and CDR2 FYEKMQ (reference sequence). The CDR3 contains 14 residues.

Points on this clonotype: A junction boundary mismatches the germline segment, possibly from a read error. The chain combines TRBV4-1 with TRBJ2-3; weak D call: TRBD2 (5 bases). The V gene's germline CDR1 is MGHRA and CDR2 YSYEKL. This CDR3 contains 15 residues. Here the CDR3 reads CTSGQRLLNTDTQYF. CDR3 bases: TGCACCAGCGGCCAAAGACTCCTGAACACAGATACGCAGTATTTT.

This clonotype has more than one count but fewer than ten. The gene calls are TRBV28 and TRBJ1-5; D is undetermined. The CDR3 consists of 13 residues. Germline lookup yields CDR1 MDHEN and CDR2 SYDVKM. Trimming took off 6 bases at V and 3 bases at J, with 9 bases between the two ends. The CDR3, as DNA: TGTGCCAGCAGCCCACAGATCAATCAGCCCCAGCATTTT. It specifies CASSPQINQPQHF.

This clonotype was seen just once. Just one base apart from a much larger clone, this may be a read error. V gene TRBV5-1 combines with J gene TRBJ2-1; D is undetermined. Germline assignment: CDR1 SGHRS and CDR2 YFSETQ. The CDR3 is made up of 15 amino acids. CDR3 residues: CASSLDPSSYDEQFF. CDR3 DNA sequence: TGCGCCAGCAGCTTGGACCCCAGCTCCTACGATGAGCAGTTCTTC.

Worth noting for this clonotype: Given the absence of the conserved phenylalanine or tryptophan at the CDR3 end, a read error is likely. This sequence joins TRBV4-1 and TRBJ2-7; TRBD2 might be the D (6 bases). This CDR3 has 19 residues. Germline V lookup: CDR1 MGHRA, CDR2 YSYEKL. V was shortened by 0 bases and J by 1 base, with 22 bases between the two germline ends. The CDR3 is CASSQDGGWPVAGSYEQYS. The CDR3 nucleotides read TGCGCCAGCAGCCAAGACGGTGGATGGCCAGTGGCGGGATCCTACGAGCAGTACTCC.

Remarks on this clonotype: With a much larger clone just one base away, this may be a read error. V and J are TRBV10-3 and TRBJ2-7; 12 bases agree with TRBD2. CDR3 size: 16 residues. Germline-derived CDR1 and CDR2 are ENHRY and SYGVKD. CDR3 in amino acids: CAISESSSGRAYEHYF. CDR3 nucleotides: TGTGCCATCAGTGAGTCATCTAGCGGGAGGGCTTACGAGCACTACTTC.

This rearrangement joins TRBV5-1 to TRBJ1-2; D may be TRBD1 (6 bases). Germline-derived CDR1 and CDR2 are SGHRS and YFSETQ. The CDR3 extends over 14 amino acids. V was cut by 5 bases and J by 8 bases, with 19 bases left in between. This chain's CDR3 is CASSFEGGLIGYTF. The CDR3 DNA reads as TGCGCCAGCAGTTTTGAAGGGGGTCTGATCGGCTACACCTTC. Using reference TRBV5-1 and TRBJ1-2 for the parts outside the CDR3, the full variable domain is KAGVTQTPRYLIKTRGQQVTLSCSPISGHRSVSWYQQTPGQGLQFLFEYFSETQRNKGNFPGRFSGRQFSNSRSEMNVSTLELGDSALYLCASSFEGGLIGYTFGSGTRLTVV.

The genes are TRBV2 and TRBJ2-3; the D gene is possibly TRBD2 (6 bases). V gave up 3 bases and J gave up 2 bases, with 15 bases separating them. The CDR3 consists of 16 residues. Germline loops: CDR1 SNHLY, CDR2 FYNNEI. This CDR3 reads CASSEWTRTNTDTQYF. Written as DNA, the CDR3 is TGTGCCAGCAGTGAGTGGACGAGGACTAACACAGATACGCAGTATTTT. Using reference TRBV2 and TRBJ2-3 for the parts outside the CDR3, the full variable domain is EPEVTQTPSHQVTQMGQEVILRCVPISNHLYFYWYRQILGQKVEFLVSFYNNEISEKSEIFDDQFSVERPDGSNFTLKIRSTKLEDSAMYFCASSEWTRTNTDTQYFGPGTRLTVL.

The chain is built from TRBV6-5 and TRBJ2-1; tentatively, D is TRBD2 (6 bases). The CDR3 has 16 residues. The germline V gene has CDR1 MNHEY and CDR2 SVGAGI. The germline V and J ends were trimmed by 6 bases and 5 bases, with 20 bases remaining between them. CDR3 in DNA: TGTGCCAGCAGCCCCCGGGGACCGGGAGTGAACAATGAGCAGTTCTTC. This sequence encodes CASSPRGPGVNNEQFF.

In this sample, this clonotype turned up many times. This chain links TRBV5-6 with TRBJ2-1; D gene uncertain. The germline V gene has CDR1 SGHDT and CDR2 YYEEEE. Trimming shortened V by 0 bases and J by 11 bases, and 9 bases separated the two germline ends. The CDR3 runs to 12 residues. DNA of the CDR3: TGTGCCAGCAGCTTGGCGGGTGTTAAGCAGTTCTTC. Amino acids: CASSLAGVKQFF.

The table lists this clonotype with many counts. This rearrangement joins TRBV12-3 or TRBV12-4 to TRBJ2-2, with unresolved D. Trimming stripped 5 bases from V and 0 bases from J, with 13 bases between. The CDR3 has 16 residues. CDR3 loop: CASSNPTPANTGELFF. In DNA form, the CDR3 reads TGTGCCAGCAGTAACCCGACACCGGCGAACACCGGGGAGCTGTTTTTT.

Concerning this clonotype itself: A much bigger clone sits one base away, suggesting this may be a read error. The CDR3 region is CAIRRAHSTDTQYF. In nucleotides, the CDR3 is TGCGCCATCAGAAGAGCTCATAGCACAGATACGCAGTATTTT. The genes are TRBV5-1 and TRBJ2-3, with D uncertain. The CDR3 is 14 amino acids. Germline V gene data show CDR1 as SGHRS and CDR2 as YFSETQ. The V end was cut by 9 bases, the J end by 0 bases, with 14 bases between.

J is TRBJ2-5 and V is TRBV5-1; the D gene is possibly TRBD2 (7 bases). Germline CDR1 is SGHRS and CDR2 is YFSETQ. The CDR3 contains 14 residues. Between the trimmed V and J ends, which lost 0 bases and 9 bases, there was a span of 15 bases. CDR3: CASSLEGGQQAQYF. CDR3 sequence (DNA): TGCGCCAGCAGCTTGGAGGGGGGGCAGCAGGCCCAGTACTTC.

On this clonotype: Germline is not matched at one junction end, which may reflect a read error. V gene TRBV4-2 combines with J gene TRBJ2-1; D unclear. The V gene's germline CDR1 is LGHNA and CDR2 YNFKEQ. This CDR3 contains 14 residues. The CDR3 reads CDSSQDRVRDKQLF. CDR3 coding DNA: TGTGACAGCAGCCAAGATCGGGTTAGGGATAAGCAGCTCTTC.

A note on this clonotype: At one of its ends the junction is not consistent with the germline gene, which may arise from a read error. This chain joins TRBV19 and TRBJ2-1; TRBD1 matches 8 bases. This CDR3 contains 15 residues. The germline CDR1 and CDR2 sequences are LNHDA and SQIVND (reference sequence). The CDR3 coding sequence is TGTACCAGTAGTACGGACAGGGAATACTCCAATGAGCAGTTCTTC. This encodes CTSSTDREYSNEQFF.